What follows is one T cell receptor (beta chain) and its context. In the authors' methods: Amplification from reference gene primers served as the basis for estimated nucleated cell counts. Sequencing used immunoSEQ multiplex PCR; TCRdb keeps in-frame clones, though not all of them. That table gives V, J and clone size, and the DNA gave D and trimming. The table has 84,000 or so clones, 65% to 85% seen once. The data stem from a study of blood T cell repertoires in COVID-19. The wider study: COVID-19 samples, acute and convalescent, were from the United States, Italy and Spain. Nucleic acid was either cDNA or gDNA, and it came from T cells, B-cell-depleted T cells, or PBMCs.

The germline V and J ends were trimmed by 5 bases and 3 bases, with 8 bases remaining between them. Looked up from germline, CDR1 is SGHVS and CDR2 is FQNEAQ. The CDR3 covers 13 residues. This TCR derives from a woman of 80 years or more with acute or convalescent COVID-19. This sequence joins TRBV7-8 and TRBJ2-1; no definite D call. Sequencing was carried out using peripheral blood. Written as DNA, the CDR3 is TGTGCCAGCAGCCCCGTCCTCTACAATGAGCAGTTCTTC. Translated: CASSPVLYNEQFF.